The T cell receptor beta chain under discussion was sequenced for a study of cytomegalovirus exposure and HLA in healthy donors. This clone was counted a few times. CDR3 size: 15 residues. Germline V gene sequence: CDR1 SGHKS, CDR2 YYEKEE (reference sequence). The junction had 4 bases not matched to a gene; V was cut back by 4 bases and J by 5 bases. PCR primers comprised 60 Vbeta and 13 Jbeta primers. Sequenced by immunoSEQ multiplex PCR; TCRdb stores in-frame clones only, minus some. This table holds approximately 150,000 clones, about three quarters found once. The source is a man in his forties in good health and CMV-seropositive. The chain links TRBV5-5 to TRBJ2-2, with 11 bases matching TRBD1. Sequenced material: PBMCs. CDR3 loop: CASSLRDRGTGELFF. The CDR3 bases are TGTGCCAGCAGCCTCCGGGACAGGGGGACCGGGGAGCTGTTTTTT.